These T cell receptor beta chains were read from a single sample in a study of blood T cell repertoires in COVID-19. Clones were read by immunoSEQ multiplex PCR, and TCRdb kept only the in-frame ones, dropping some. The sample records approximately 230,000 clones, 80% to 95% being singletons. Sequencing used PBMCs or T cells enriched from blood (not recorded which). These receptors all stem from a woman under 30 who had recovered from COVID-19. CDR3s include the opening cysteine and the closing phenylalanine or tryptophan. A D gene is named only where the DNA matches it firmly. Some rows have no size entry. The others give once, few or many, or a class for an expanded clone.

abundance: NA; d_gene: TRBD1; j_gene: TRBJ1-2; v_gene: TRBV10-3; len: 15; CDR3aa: CAAKDRTKRNYGYTF; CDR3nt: TGTGCCGCGAAGGACAGGACGAAACGGAACTATGGCTACACCTTC
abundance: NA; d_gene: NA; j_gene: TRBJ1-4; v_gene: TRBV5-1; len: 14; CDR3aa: CASSRTVSGEKLFF; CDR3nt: TGCGCCAGCAGCCGGACAGTTTCGGGTGAAAAACTGTTTTTT
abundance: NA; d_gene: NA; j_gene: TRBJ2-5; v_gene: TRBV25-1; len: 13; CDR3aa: CASNREGVETQYF; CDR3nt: TGTGCCAGCAACCGAGAGGGGGTAGAGACCCAGTACTTC
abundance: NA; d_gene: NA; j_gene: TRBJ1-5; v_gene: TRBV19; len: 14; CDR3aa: CASTLGVSGQPQHF; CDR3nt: TGTGCCAGTACCCTCGGGGTATCGGGGCAGCCCCAGCATTTT
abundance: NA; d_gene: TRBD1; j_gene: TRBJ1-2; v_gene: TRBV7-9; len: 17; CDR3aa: CASSIPGQGVRDYGYTF; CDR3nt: TGTGCCAGCAGCATTCCGGGACAGGGTGTAAGGGACTATGGCTACACCTTC
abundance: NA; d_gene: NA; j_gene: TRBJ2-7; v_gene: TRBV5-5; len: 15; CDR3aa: CASSSSPGTLYEQYF; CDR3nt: TGTGCCAGCAGCTCATCACCCGGGACACTTTACGAGCAGTACTTC
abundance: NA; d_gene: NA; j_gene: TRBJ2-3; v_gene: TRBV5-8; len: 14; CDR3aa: CASSFQRAGDTQYF; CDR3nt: TGTGCCAGCAGCTTCCAAAGGGCGGGAGATACGCAGTATTTT
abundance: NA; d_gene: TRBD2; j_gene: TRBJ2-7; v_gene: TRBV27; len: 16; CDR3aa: CASSFGVAGANYEQYF; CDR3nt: TGTGCCAGCAGTTTTGGTGTAGCGGGGGCAAACTACGAGCAGTACTTC
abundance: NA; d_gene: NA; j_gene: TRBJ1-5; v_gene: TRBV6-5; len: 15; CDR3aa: CASSPRGEGNQPQHF; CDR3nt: TGTGCCAGCAGCCCCAGGGGAGAGGGCAATCAGCCCCAGCATTTT
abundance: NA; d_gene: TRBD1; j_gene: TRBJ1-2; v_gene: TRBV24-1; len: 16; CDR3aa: CATSDPPGQGVSGYTF; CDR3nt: TGTGCCACCAGTGATCCACCGGGACAGGGGGTTAGTGGCTACACCTTC
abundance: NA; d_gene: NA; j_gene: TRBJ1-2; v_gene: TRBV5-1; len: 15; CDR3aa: CASSLLGQSNYGYTF; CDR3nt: TGCGCCAGCAGCTTGCTGGGGCAATCTAACTATGGCTACACCTTC
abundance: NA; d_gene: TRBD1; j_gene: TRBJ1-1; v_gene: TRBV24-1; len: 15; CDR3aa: CATSDRTGPNTEAFF; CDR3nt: TGTGCCACCAGTGATAGGACAGGCCCCAACACTGAAGCTTTCTTT
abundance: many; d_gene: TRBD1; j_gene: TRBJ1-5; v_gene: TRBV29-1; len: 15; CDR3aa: CSVEEGTGGNQPQHF; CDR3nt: TGCAGCGTTGAGGAAGGGACAGGGGGCAATCAGCCCCAGCATTTT
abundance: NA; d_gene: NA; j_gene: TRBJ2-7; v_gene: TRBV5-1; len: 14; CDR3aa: CASSLSQGSHEQYF; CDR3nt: TGCGCCAGCAGCTTGTCGCAGGGTTCCCACGAGCAGTACTTC
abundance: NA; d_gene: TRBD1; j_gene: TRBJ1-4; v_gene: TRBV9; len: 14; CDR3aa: CASSPGTGGAKLFF; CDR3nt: TGTGCCAGCAGCCCCGGGACAGGGGGTGCAAAACTGTTTTTT
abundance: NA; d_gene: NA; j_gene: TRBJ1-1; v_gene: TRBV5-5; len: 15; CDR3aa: CASSAAGTMNTEAFF; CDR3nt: TGTGCCAGCAGCGCGGCCGGGACAATGAACACTGAAGCTTTCTTT
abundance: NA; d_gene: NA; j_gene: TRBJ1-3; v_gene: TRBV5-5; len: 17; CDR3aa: CASSYNTDRGSGNTIYF; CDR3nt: TGTGCCAGCAGCTATAATACCGACAGAGGCTCTGGAAACACCATATATTTT
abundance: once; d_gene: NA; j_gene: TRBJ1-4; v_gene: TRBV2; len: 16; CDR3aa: CASSWRGLITNEKLFF; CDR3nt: TGTGCCAGCAGTTGGAGGGGACTCATTACTAATGAAAAACTGTTTTTT
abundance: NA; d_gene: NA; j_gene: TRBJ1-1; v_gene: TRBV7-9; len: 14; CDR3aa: CASSLSAQHTEAFF; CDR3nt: TGTGCCAGCAGCTTAAGCGCTCAGCACACTGAAGCTTTCTTT
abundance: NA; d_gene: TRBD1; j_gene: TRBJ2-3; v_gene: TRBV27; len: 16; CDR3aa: CASSLSTTGVSDTQYF; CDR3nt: TGTGCCAGCAGTTTATCGACTACAGGGGTCTCAGATACGCAGTATTTT
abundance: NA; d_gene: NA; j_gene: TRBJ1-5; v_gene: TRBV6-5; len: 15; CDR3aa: CASGPPGVGNQPQHF; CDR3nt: TGTGCCAGCGGTCCCCCGGGGGTGGGGAATCAGCCCCAGCATTTT
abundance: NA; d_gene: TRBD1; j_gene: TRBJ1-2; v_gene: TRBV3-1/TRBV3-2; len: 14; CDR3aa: CASSVQGAGYGYTF; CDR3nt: TGTGCCAGCAGCGTACAGGGGGCAGGCTATGGCTACACCTTC
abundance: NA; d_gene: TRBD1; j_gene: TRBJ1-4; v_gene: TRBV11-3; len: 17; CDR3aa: CASRPGQGRGLGEKLFF; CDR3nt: TGTGCCAGCAGGCCGGGACAGGGAAGGGGGCTCGGTGAAAAACTGTTTTTT
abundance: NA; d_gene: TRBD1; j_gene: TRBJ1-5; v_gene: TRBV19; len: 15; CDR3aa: CASVVTGHSNQPQHF; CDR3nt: TGTGCCAGCGTGGTGACAGGGCATAGCAATCAGCCCCAGCATTTT
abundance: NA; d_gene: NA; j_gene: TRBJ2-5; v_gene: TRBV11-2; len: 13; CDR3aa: CASSPWTKETQYF; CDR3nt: TGTGCCAGCAGCCCCTGGACAAAAGAGACCCAGTACTTC
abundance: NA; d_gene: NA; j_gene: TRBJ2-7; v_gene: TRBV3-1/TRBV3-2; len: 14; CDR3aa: CASSQDGVSYEQYF; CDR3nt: TGTGCCAGCAGCCAAGACGGAGTCTCCTACGAGCAGTACTTC
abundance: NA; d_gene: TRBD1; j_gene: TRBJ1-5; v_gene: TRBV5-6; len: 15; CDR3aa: CASSLGQGRGQPQHF; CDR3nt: TGTGCCAGCAGCTTGGGACAGGGGAGAGGACAGCCCCAGCATTTT
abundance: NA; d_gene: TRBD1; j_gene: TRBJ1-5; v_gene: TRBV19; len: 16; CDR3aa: CASSPWTGFSNQPQHF; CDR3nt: TGTGCCAGTAGCCCATGGACAGGTTTTAGCAATCAGCCCCAGCATTTT
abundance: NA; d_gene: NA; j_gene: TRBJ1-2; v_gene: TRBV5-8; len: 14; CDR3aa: CASSLFLAEDGYTF; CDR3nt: TGTGCCAGCAGCTTGTTTTTAGCGGAAGATGGCTACACCTTC
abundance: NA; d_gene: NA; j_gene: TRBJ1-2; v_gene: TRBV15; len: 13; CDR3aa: CATSHRANYGYTF; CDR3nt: TGTGCCACCAGCCACAGAGCTAACTATGGCTACACCTTC
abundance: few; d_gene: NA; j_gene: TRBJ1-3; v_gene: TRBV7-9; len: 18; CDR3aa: CASSLGLVGRASGNTIYF; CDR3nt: TGTGCCAGCAGCTTAGGTCTGGTTGGCAGGGCGTCTGGAAACACCATATATTTT